Described below is a single T cell receptor (beta chain) sequence and its context. Its antigen remains unknown. Authors of the study amplified TCR beta CDR3 regions from RNA transcripts. The HTBI primer set served for first-round RT-PCR of the TCR CDR3. TCRdb itself ran the multiplex PCR reads through MiXCR, one entry per CDR3 protein. Of over 450,000 distinct CDR3 sequences detected, roughly 18% appear once; the ten largest clones hold around 17%. Those patients with uncontrolled infection, other autoimmune disease, pregnancy or lactation were excluded. Thyroid ultrasound, orbital computed tomography, clinical symptoms, and serum thyroxine and TRAb underpinned diagnoses. The record originates from a study of T cells in Graves' hyperthyroidism and ophthalmopathy. Notes on the study in general: Most thyroid clonotypes with frequency above 0.001 were detected in blood.

The CDR3 covers 15 residues. In germline, CDR1 is LNHDA, CDR2 SQIVND (reference sequence). V lost 3 bases to trimming and J lost 6 bases, with 15 bases between them. The sequence derives from a young woman with Graves' ophthalmopathy. Sequencing input: blood. This chain connects TRBV19 to TRBJ2-1; the D gene is possibly TRBD2 (5 bases). In DNA, the CDR3 is TGTGCCAGTAGTATTAATGGGCTAGCTGTCAATGAGCAGTTCTTC. Its protein is CASSINGLAVNEQFF.